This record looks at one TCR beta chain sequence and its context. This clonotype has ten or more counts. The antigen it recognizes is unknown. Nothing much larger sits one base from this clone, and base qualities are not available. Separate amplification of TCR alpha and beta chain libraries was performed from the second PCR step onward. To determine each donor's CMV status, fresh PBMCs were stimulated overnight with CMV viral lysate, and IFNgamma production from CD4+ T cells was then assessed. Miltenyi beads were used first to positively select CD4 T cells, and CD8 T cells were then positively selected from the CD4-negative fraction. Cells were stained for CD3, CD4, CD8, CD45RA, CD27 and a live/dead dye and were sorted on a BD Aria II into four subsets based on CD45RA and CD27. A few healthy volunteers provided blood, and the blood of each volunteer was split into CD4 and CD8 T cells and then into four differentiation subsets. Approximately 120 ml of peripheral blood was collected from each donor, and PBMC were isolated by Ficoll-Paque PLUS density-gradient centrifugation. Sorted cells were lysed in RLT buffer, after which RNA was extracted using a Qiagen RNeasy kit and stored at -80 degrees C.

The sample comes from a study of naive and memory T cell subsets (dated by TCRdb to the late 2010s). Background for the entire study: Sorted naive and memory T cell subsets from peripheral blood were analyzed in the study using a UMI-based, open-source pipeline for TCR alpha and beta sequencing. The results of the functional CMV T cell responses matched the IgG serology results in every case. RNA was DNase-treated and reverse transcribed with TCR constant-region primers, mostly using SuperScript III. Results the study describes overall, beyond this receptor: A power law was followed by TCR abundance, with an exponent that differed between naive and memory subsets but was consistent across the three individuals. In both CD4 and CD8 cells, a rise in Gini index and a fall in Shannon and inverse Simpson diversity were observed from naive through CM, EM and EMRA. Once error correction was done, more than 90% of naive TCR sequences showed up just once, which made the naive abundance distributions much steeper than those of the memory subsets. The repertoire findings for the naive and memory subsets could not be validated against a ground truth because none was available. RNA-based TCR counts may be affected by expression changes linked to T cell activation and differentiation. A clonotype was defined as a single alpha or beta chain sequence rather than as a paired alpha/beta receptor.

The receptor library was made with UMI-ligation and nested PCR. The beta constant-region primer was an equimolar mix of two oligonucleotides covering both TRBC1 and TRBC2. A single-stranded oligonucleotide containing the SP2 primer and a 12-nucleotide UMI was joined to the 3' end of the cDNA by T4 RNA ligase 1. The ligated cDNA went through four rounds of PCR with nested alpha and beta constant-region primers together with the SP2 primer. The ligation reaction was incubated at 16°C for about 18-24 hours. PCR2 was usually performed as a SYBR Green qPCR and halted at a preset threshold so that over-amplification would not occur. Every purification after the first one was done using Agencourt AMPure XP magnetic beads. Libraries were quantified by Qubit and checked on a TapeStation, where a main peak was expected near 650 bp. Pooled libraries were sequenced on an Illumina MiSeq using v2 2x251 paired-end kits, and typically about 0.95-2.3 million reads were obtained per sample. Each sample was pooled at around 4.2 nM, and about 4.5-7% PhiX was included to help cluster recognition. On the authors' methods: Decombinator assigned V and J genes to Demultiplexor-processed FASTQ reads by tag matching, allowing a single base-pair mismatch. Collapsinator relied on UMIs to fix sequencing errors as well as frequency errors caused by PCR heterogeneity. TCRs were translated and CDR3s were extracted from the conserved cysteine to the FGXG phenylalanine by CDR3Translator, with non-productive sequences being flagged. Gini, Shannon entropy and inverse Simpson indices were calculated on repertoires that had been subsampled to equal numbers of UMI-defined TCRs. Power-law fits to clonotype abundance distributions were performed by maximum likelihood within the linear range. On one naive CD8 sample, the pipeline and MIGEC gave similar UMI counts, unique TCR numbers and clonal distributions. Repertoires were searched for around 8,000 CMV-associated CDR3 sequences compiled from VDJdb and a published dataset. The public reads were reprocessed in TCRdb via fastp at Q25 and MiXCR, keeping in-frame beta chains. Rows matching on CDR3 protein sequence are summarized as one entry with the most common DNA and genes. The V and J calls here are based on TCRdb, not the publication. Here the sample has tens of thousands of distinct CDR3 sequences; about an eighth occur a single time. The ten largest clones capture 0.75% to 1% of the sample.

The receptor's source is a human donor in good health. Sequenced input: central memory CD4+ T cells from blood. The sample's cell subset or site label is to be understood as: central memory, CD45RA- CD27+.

CDR3 reads: CASSPEVAGTDTQYF. In nucleotides, the sequence is TGTGCCAGCAGCCCGGAGGTAGCGGGCACAGATACGCAGTATTTT. The rearranged chain carries TRBV5-4 and TRBJ2-3, with TRBD2 tentatively as D gene (6 bases match). Via the germline V gene (reference sequence), CDR1 is SGHNT and CDR2 YYREEE. The germline ends are 13 bases apart after V is trimmed by 4 bases and J by 1 base. The CDR3 covers 15 residues, taking in both the cysteine and the phenylalanine. The kept DNA is CDR3 alone, 45 bases in frame from the first base.